The 10 T cell receptor beta chains below come from one sample, sequenced in a study of blood T cell repertoires in COVID-19. Method: immunoSEQ multiplex PCR; TCRdb's copy keeps in-frame clones and lacks some. The table lists 93,000 or so clones, 70% to 90% of them singletons. Sequenced material: peripheral blood. The receptors shown here come from a man aged 50 to 60 in a cohort sampled during active COVID-19.

The chain couples TRBV4-1 to TRBJ1-4, with D perhaps matching TRBD1 (5 bases). From germline, CDR1 is MGHRA and CDR2 YSYEKL. CDR3 size: 17 residues. V was clipped by 0 bases and J by 0 bases, with 11 bases between them. The CDR3 region is CASSQERGLATNEKLFF. The CDR3 DNA reads TGCGCCAGCAGCCAAGAGAGGGGACTAGCAACTAATGAAAAACTGTTTTTT.

The chain combines TRBV6-5 with TRBJ2-6, with TRBD2 as a possible D gene (6 bases). The CDR3 is made up of 15 amino acids. Per germline, CDR1 MNHEY and CDR2 SVGAGI. V was pared by 7 bases and J by 1 base, with 11 bases between. The CDR3 is CASTTGVSGANVLTF. The CDR3 DNA follows: TGTGCCAGCACCACGGGGGTGTCTGGGGCCAACGTCCTGACTTTC.

This chain links TRBV5-4 with TRBJ1-1; 8 bases fit TRBD1. Germline trimming cut 4 bases from V and 1 base from J; bases unmatched to any gene: 6. The CDR3 totals 15 residues. Germline CDR1 and CDR2: SGHNT and YYREEE (reference sequence). CDR3 region: CASSGTGRGNTEAFF. CDR3 DNA: TGTGCCAGCAGCGGGACAGGTCGTGGGAACACTGAAGCTTTCTTT. Variable domain in full (rest from reference TRBV5-4 and TRBJ1-1): ETGVTQSPTHLIKTRGQQVTLRCSSQSGHNTVSWYQQALGQGPQFIFQYYREEENGRGNFPPRFSGLQFPNYSSELNVNALELDDSALYLCASSGTGRGNTEAFFGQGTRLTVV.

The chain uses TRBV15 and TRBJ1-2, with D uncertain. The germline CDR1 and CDR2 sequences are LNHNV and YYDKDF (reference sequence). This CDR3 is 17 amino acids long. Trimming pared 0 bases from V and 3 bases from J, leaving 17 bases between. The CDR3 is CATSREFRSSSDYGYTF. CDR3 coding DNA: TGTGCCACCAGCAGAGAGTTCAGGTCTTCTTCTGACTATGGCTACACCTTC.

This chain joins TRBV11-2 and TRBJ1-6; tentative D call: TRBD1 (5 bases). The length of the CDR3 is 15 residues. Germline CDR1 SGHAT, CDR2 FQNNGV. V was shortened by 7 bases and J by 6 bases, with 16 bases between the two germline ends. The CDR3, as DNA: TGTGCCAGCACGCCTCAGGGTAGTCCTAATTCACCCCTCCACTTT. The encoded protein is CASTPQGSPNSPLHF.

The chain recombines TRBV3-1 (or the pseudogene TRBV3-2) with TRBJ1-5; a weak D match, TRBD1 (5 bases). The CDR3 runs to 12 residues. The V end was cut by 5 bases, the J end by 5 bases, with 7 bases between. The V gene's germline CDR1 is LGHDT and CDR2 YNNKEL (reference sequence). The CDR3 region is CASSIGDQPQHF. CDR3 DNA: TGTGCCAGCAGCATAGGGGATCAGCCCCAGCATTTT.

The CDR3, as DNA: TGTGCCTGGAGTGTTCAAGCGGGGAGGGCTTTCTTC. Amino acids: CAWSVQAGRAFF. V and J are TRBV30 and TRBJ2-1; 7 bases match TRBD2. The CDR3 consists of 12 residues. Germline V lookup: CDR1 GTSNPN, CDR2 SVGIG (reference sequence). J was trimmed by 16 bases and V by 0 bases; bases with no gene match: 9.

This chain uses TRBV2 with TRBJ2-7; D gene unclear. Looked up from germline, CDR1 is SNHLY and CDR2 is FYNNEI. V lost 7 bases and J lost 1, with 8 bases in between. There are 12 residues in the CDR3. CDR3 coding DNA: TGTGCCAGCAACTACGGATCCTACGAGCAGTACTTC. As protein: CASNYGSYEQYF. The whole variable domain, filled in from reference TRBV2 and TRBJ2-7, reads EPEVTQTPSHQVTQMGQEVILRCVPISNHLYFYWYRQILGQKVEFLVSFYNNEISEKSEIFDDQFSVERPDGSNFTLKIRSTKLEDSAMYFCASNYGSYEQYFGPGTRLTVT.

This chain uses TRBV19 with TRBJ2-1; TRBD2 aligns across 16 bases. In germline, CDR1 is LNHDA, CDR2 SQIVND (reference sequence). The CDR3 covers 17 residues. V dropped 5 bases and J dropped 6; count of bases not matched to a gene: 7. This CDR3 reads CASSPGTSGGVFNEQFF. The CDR3 DNA reads TGTGCCAGTAGTCCCGGGACTAGCGGGGGGGTTTTCAATGAGCAGTTCTTC.

The table lists this clone with a count of one. This rearrangement joins TRBV6-1 to TRBJ1-1, with a tentative D call TRBD1 (6 bases). Germline lookup yields CDR1 MNHNS and CDR2 SASEGT. V was shortened by 2 bases and J by 4 bases, with 8 bases between the two germline ends. The CDR3 contains 13 residues. CDR3 in amino acids: CASSERGGTEAFF. The DNA for the CDR3 is TGTGCCAGCAGTGAACGAGGGGGCACTGAAGCTTTCTTT.